A selection of T cell receptor beta chains follows, all from one sample in a study of T cell repertoires in cytomegalovirus infection. These receptors lack a known antigen. TCRdb redid the calling of the reads with MiXCR, one entry per CDR3 protein. The table includes about 160,000 distinct CDR3 sequences, about a fifth detected once. Sequenced here: CD8+ T cells from cultured PBMCs, sampled from culture after CMV antigen stimulation. Receptors originate from a human donor in good health (CMV status not recorded). Some clones in this sample may be carry-over from other donors' samples. Each CDR3 is given with its conserved first and last residue. A D gene is named only where the DNA matches it firmly. Clone size, where shown, is once, few, many, or a class for clones that have expanded.

j_call clone_size d_call v_call cdr3_nt cdr3_aa
TRBJ2-7 - TRBD1 TRBV7-9 TGTGCCAGCAGCCACACCGGACAGGGTGGGAGCGATTTCCTTTTCTACTCCTACGAGCAGTACTTC CASSHTGQGGSDFLFYSYEQYF
TRBJ2-1 - TRBD1 TRBV7-9 TGTGCCAGCAGCTTCCAGCCAGGGGACAGGGGGCTTTATGAGCAGTTCTTC CASSFQPGDRGLYEQFF
TRBJ2-7 few - TRBV6-1 TGTGCCAGCAGTGAAGTTCCGAGCCCCTACGAGCAGTACTTC CASSEVPSPYEQYF
TRBJ1-5 - - TRBV4-3 TGCGCCAGCAGCCAATATCCTGGGAAGCCCCAGCATTTT CASSQYPGKPQHF
TRBJ1-2 few - TRBV20-1 TGCAGTGCTAGCTCAGCTGATAACTATGGCTACACCTTC CSASSADNYGYTF
TRBJ1-1 - - TRBV7-8 TGTGCCAGCAGCTCCGGGCCGGAATTGAACACTGAAGCTTTCTTT CASSSGPELNTEAFF
TRBJ2-1 - TRBD2 TRBV7-9 TGTGCCAGCAGCGGACTAGCGGGGGGCCTGGACAATGAGCAGTTCTTC CASSGLAGGLDNEQFF
TRBJ2-2 few - TRBV11-2 TGTGCCAGCAGCCCCGAGGTCAAAAGGGACGGGGAGCTGTTTTTT CASSPEVKRDGELFF
TRBJ1-1 few - TRBV7-9 TGTGCCAGCAGCTTTGTAGGGAAAAACACTGAAGCTTTCTTT CASSFVGKNTEAFF
TRBJ2-1 few - TRBV7-9 TGTGCCAGCAGCCCAAGGGGAGATGAGCAGTTCTTC CASSPRGDEQFF
TRBJ2-7 - TRBD1 TRBV12-3/TRBV12-4 TGTGCCAGCACCCCCGGGACAGTCGACTACGAGCAGTACTTC CASTPGTVDYEQYF
TRBJ1-3 few - TRBV10-2 TGCGCCAGCACTTTCGGGCAAGAAGGAAACACCATATATTTT CASTFGQEGNTIYF
TRBJ2-7 few - TRBV6-2/TRBV6-3 TGTGCCAGCGGACGCCGAGACAGGCTCTACGAGCAGTACTTC CASGRRDRLYEQYF
TRBJ1-1 few TRBD1 TRBV7-8 TGTGCCAGCAGCTTAGGCCAGGGGGGGCGGAACACTGAAGCTTTCTTT CASSLGQGGRNTEAFF
TRBJ1-1 - - TRBV7-9 TGTGCCAGCAGCTTAGCCCGGGGCCGTTCGAACACTGAAGCTTTCTTT CASSLARGRSNTEAFF
TRBJ2-7 few - TRBV7-2 TGTGCCAGCAGCTCTACCACGACCTACGAGCAGTACTTC CASSSTTTYEQYF
TRBJ1-1 few - TRBV12-5 TGTGCTAGTGGTTTGAGTGGGGTTCCTTCCGACTCTGAAGCTTTCTTT CASGLSGVPSDSEAFF
TRBJ1-5 - - TRBV11-2 TGTGCCAGCAGCTTAGGGGAGTGGGTTACTAATCAGCCCCAGCATTTT CASSLGEWVTNQPQHF
TRBJ1-1 few TRBD1 TRBV2 TGTGCCAGCAACAAACAGGGGCTGGCGAACACTGAAGCTTTCTTT CASNKQGLANTEAFF
TRBJ1-1 few - TRBV10-3 TGTGCCATCAGTGAGAACAGGGCCGGGAACACTGAAGCTTTCTTT CAISENRAGNTEAFF
TRBJ1-1 - - TRBV7-6 TGTGCCAGCAGCCAAGAACGGACAGCTAACACTGAAGCTTTCTTT CASSQERTANTEAFF
TRBJ1-5 - - TRBV7-2 TGTGCCAGCAGCTTAGTGGGGGGGGATCAGCCCCAGCATTTT CASSLVGGDQPQHF
TRBJ2-2 - - TRBV7-8 TGTGCCAGCAGCTCGCGACAGTACACCGGGGAGCTGTTTTTT CASSSRQYTGELFF
TRBJ2-1 - - TRBV15 TGTGCCACCAGCTTCAGTTACAATGAGCAGTTCTTC CATSFSYNEQFF
TRBJ2-1 - TRBD2 TRBV5-5 TGTGCCAGCAGCCTCCGGGGGGGGCCCGATGAGCAGTTCTTC CASSLRGGPDEQFF
TRBJ2-3 few TRBD1 TRBV7-6 TGTGCCAGCAGCTTAGGACTCGGACAGGGGTCAGATACGCAGTATTTT CASSLGLGQGSDTQYF
TRBJ1-5 - - TRBV12-3/TRBV12-4 TGTGCCAGCAGTCCCTTGGGAGGGAGCAATCAGCCCCAGCATTTT CASSPLGGSNQPQHF
TRBJ1-1 - TRBD1 TRBV11-2 TGTGCCAGCAGCTTGGCCGGGACAGGGGGCACTGAAGCTTTCTTT CASSLAGTGGTEAFF
TRBJ1-4 - - TRBV28 TGTGCCAGCAGCAAAAACAGGGTTGCTAATGAAAAACTGTTTTTT CASSKNRVANEKLFF
TRBJ1-1 few TRBD1 TRBV4-1 TGCGCCAGCAGCCCCCAACCGGGACAGGGGAGATCTGAAGCTTTCTTT CASSPQPGQGRSEAFF
TRBJ1-1 many - TRBV15 TGTGCCACCAGCAGAGATACCTGGGAAGAAGCTTTCTTT CATSRDTWEEAFF
TRBJ2-7 few - TRBV7-2 TGTGCCAGCACCTGGGGGGTTTCCCTTTACGAGCAGTACTTC CASTWGVSLYEQYF
TRBJ2-5 few - TRBV30 TGTGCCTGGTCACCCGGGGGAATAGAGACCCAGTACTTC CAWSPGGIETQYF
TRBJ2-3 - TRBD1 TRBV9 TGTGCCAGCAGCCCCCGGACAGGGGGGTTTTCAGATACGCAGTATTTT CASSPRTGGFSDTQYF
TRBJ2-1 - - TRBV4-1 TGCGCCAGCAGCCCCAATACCTTGTCTCTCAATGAGCAGTTCTTC CASSPNTLSLNEQFF
TRBJ2-5 few TRBD2 TRBV5-4 TGTGCCAGCAGCTTTGGGACTAGCGGGATGCCCCAGTACTTC CASSFGTSGMPQYF
TRBJ2-1 few TRBD1 TRBV7-9 TGTGCCAGCAGCTCTCGACAGGGGGCATCGGAGCAGTTCTTC CASSSRQGASEQFF
TRBJ2-1 - - TRBV6-5 TGTGCCAGCAGTTACTCAGTTTATCGGGGAATAAACAATGAGCAGTTCTTC CASSYSVYRGINNEQFF
TRBJ1-1 - TRBD1 TRBV27 TGTGCCAGCGGAACGGGACAGATGAACACTGAAGCTTTCTTT CASGTGQMNTEAFF
TRBJ2-7 - - TRBV12-3/TRBV12-4 TGTGCCAGCAGTTTGAACACTTTCTTCTCCTACGAGCAGTACTTC CASSLNTFFSYEQYF
TRBJ2-7 - - TRBV6-2/TRBV6-3 TGTGCCAGCAGTTACTCGAGGCGGCACGTCGAAACCGAGCAGTACTTC CASSYSRRHVETEQYF
TRBJ2-3 - - TRBV11-1 TGTGCCAGCAGCTTAAATCAGCTGAACTCGGATACGCAGTATTTT CASSLNQLNSDTQYF
TRBJ2-3 few TRBD2 TRBV7-3 TGTGCCAGCAGCTTAACGGGGGGGAACACAGATACGCAGTATTTT CASSLTGGNTDTQYF
TRBJ1-2 - TRBD1 TRBV12-3/TRBV12-4 TGTGCCAGCAGTTTATCCCCTACAGGGGCCGCGGATGGCTACACCTTC CASSLSPTGAADGYTF
TRBJ1-1 few - TRBV4-1 TGCGCCAGCAGCCAAGATTTGCAGGGACGGAACACTGAAGCTTTCTTT CASSQDLQGRNTEAFF
TRBJ2-3 - - TRBV7-2 TGTGCCAGCAGCTTACGGGTTGATACGCAGTATTTT CASSLRVDTQYF
TRBJ1-1 - TRBD1 TRBV11-3 TGTGCCAGCAGCTCACGGACAGGGGTGAGGGTGGGAAACACTGAAGCTTTCTTT CASSSRTGVRVGNTEAFF
TRBJ2-7 few TRBD1 TRBV27 TGTGCCAGCAGTTTATTGGGGACAGGGGAATACGAGCAGTACTTC CASSLLGTGEYEQYF
TRBJ2-1 few TRBD2 TRBV19 TGTGCCAGTAGTATCCTAGCGGGGTACTCCTACAATGAGCAGTTCTTC CASSILAGYSYNEQFF
TRBJ2-1 - TRBD2 TRBV15 TGTGCCACCAGCAGAGATTCCCGGGGGGAGTGGGAGCAGTTCTTC CATSRDSRGEWEQFF
TRBJ1-1 - - TRBV7-2 TGTGCCAGCAGCCCCCTTGGGGAAGGGACATTTCCTGAAGCTTTCTTT CASSPLGEGTFPEAFF
TRBJ1-5 few - TRBV6-2/TRBV6-3 TGTGCCAGCAGTTACTCCGATGAGGGGGAGGTGAATCAGCCCCAGCATTTT CASSYSDEGEVNQPQHF
TRBJ1-2 - - TRBV12-3/TRBV12-4 TGTGCCAGCAGTTCCTCAGGGTTCTATGGCTACACCTTC CASSSSGFYGYTF